The rows below give T cell receptor beta chains drawn from one sample of a study of blood T cells in healthy people across ages. TCRdb redid the calling of the 5' RACE reads with MiXCR, one entry per CDR3 protein. The sample includes around 990,000 distinct CDR3 sequences, around two fifths seen only once; the top ten take roughly 14%. Sequencing used blood. All receptors come from a young man in good health. Both conserved end residues are part of each CDR3. D genes are given only for firm matches. Clone sizes are given selectively: once, few, many, or a class where the clone is expanded.

abundance: few
d_gene: .
v_gene: TRBV7-8
j_gene: TRBJ2-3
CDR3nt: TGTGCCAGCAGCTCCCAGATGGCCACAGATACGCAGTATTTT
CDR3aa: CASSSQMATDTQYF

abundance: .
d_gene: .
v_gene: TRBV11-2
j_gene: TRBJ2-7
CDR3nt: TGTGCCAGCAGCCTCCGGCCAGGGGAGACCTACGAGCAGTACTTC
CDR3aa: CASSLRPGETYEQYF

abundance: .
d_gene: .
v_gene: TRBV2
j_gene: TRBJ1-2
CDR3nt: TGTGCCAGCAGCAATCGACAGTTAGGAGGCTACACCTTC
CDR3aa: CASSNRQLGGYTF

abundance: few
d_gene: .
v_gene: TRBV4-2
j_gene: TRBJ1-5
CDR3nt: TGTGCCAGCAGCCAAGAGAGGACAGATTCTAATCAGCCCCAGCATTTT
CDR3aa: CASSQERTDSNQPQHF

abundance: few
d_gene: .
v_gene: TRBV29-1
j_gene: TRBJ1-1
CDR3nt: TGCAGCGTTGTATTATCGGAAAACACTGAAGCTTTCTTT
CDR3aa: CSVVLSENTEAFF

abundance: few
d_gene: .
v_gene: TRBV4-1
j_gene: TRBJ1-6
CDR3nt: TGCGCCAGCAGCCCAGGGAGCAGTCCCTATAATTCACCCCTCCACTTT
CDR3aa: CASSPGSSPYNSPLHF

abundance: .
d_gene: .
v_gene: TRBV4-1
j_gene: TRBJ2-7
CDR3nt: TGCGCCAGCAGCCCGACGCTATCCTACGAGCAGTACTTC
CDR3aa: CASSPTLSYEQYF

abundance: few
d_gene: TRBD2
v_gene: TRBV27
j_gene: TRBJ2-1
CDR3nt: TGTGCCAGCAGCCCTAGCGGGCGAGGGGGAAATGAGCAGTTCTTC
CDR3aa: CASSPSGRGGNEQFF

abundance: few
d_gene: TRBD2
v_gene: TRBV7-9
j_gene: TRBJ2-5
CDR3nt: TGTGCCAGCAGCTTAATCGGGAGGGGACGCCAAGAGACCCAGTACTTC
CDR3aa: CASSLIGRGRQETQYF

abundance: .
d_gene: .
v_gene: TRBV12-5
j_gene: TRBJ1-1
CDR3nt: TGTGCTAGTGGTTTGACAGACACTGAAGCTTTCTTT
CDR3aa: CASGLTDTEAFF

abundance: few
d_gene: .
v_gene: TRBV13
j_gene: TRBJ1-1
CDR3nt: TGTGCCAGCAGCTCGGGGGACGCTGAAGCTTTCTTT
CDR3aa: CASSSGDAEAFF

abundance: .
d_gene: .
v_gene: TRBV13
j_gene: TRBJ1-5
CDR3nt: TGTGCCAGCAGCCCCGGACCGAATAGCAATCAGCCCCAGCATTTT
CDR3aa: CASSPGPNSNQPQHF

abundance: .
d_gene: TRBD2
v_gene: TRBV15
j_gene: TRBJ2-1
CDR3nt: TGTGCCACCAGCATCCTGGGGGGGGTGTTGAATGAGCAGTTCTTC
CDR3aa: CATSILGGVLNEQFF

abundance: many
d_gene: .
v_gene: TRBV2
j_gene: TRBJ2-1
CDR3nt: TGTGCCAGCAGTACGGACAGTGAGCAGTTCTTC
CDR3aa: CASSTDSEQFF

abundance: .
d_gene: TRBD2
v_gene: TRBV12-3/TRBV12-4
j_gene: TRBJ2-7
CDR3nt: TGTGCCAGCAGTCCGGGACTAGCACCCTACAAGCAGTACTTC
CDR3aa: CASSPGLAPYKQYF

abundance: many
d_gene: .
v_gene: TRBV3-1
j_gene: TRBJ1-1
CDR3nt: TGTGCCAGCAGCCCGATAAGGGAGAACACTGAAGCTTTCTTT
CDR3aa: CASSPIRENTEAFF

abundance: once
d_gene: .
v_gene: TRBV29-1
j_gene: TRBJ2-7
CDR3nt: TGCAGCGTTGAGGTGGGACGCTACGAGCAGTACTTC
CDR3aa: CSVEVGRYEQYF

abundance: once
d_gene: .
v_gene: TRBV29-1
j_gene: TRBJ2-6
CDR3nt: TGCAGCGTTGCCGAGACTGGGGCCAACGTCCTGACTTTC
CDR3aa: CSVAETGANVLTF

abundance: .
d_gene: .
v_gene: TRBV4-1
j_gene: TRBJ2-1
CDR3nt: TGCGCCATAGGGGCTAGCGCGAGCTCCTACAATGAGCAGTTCTTC
CDR3aa: CAIGASASSYNEQFF

abundance: .
d_gene: .
v_gene: TRBV7-2
j_gene: TRBJ2-3
CDR3nt: TGTGCCAGCAGTGCGGGACTCCCAAAACTCACAGATACGCAGTATTTT
CDR3aa: CASSAGLPKLTDTQYF

abundance: few
d_gene: TRBD2
v_gene: TRBV7-2
j_gene: TRBJ2-7
CDR3nt: TGTGCCAGCAGCTCGGGACTAGCGGGAAACAATGAGCAGTACTTC
CDR3aa: CASSSGLAGNNEQYF

abundance: .
d_gene: TRBD1
v_gene: TRBV12-3/TRBV12-4
j_gene: TRBJ2-2
CDR3nt: TGTGCCAGCAGCCTAGACAGGGTAAACGGGGAGCTGTTTTTT
CDR3aa: CASSLDRVNGELFF

abundance: few
d_gene: TRBD1
v_gene: TRBV13
j_gene: TRBJ1-1
CDR3nt: TGTGCCAGCAGCAATTGGCAGGGGGTCGGGCTGAACACTGAAGCTTTCTTT
CDR3aa: CASSNWQGVGLNTEAFF

abundance: .
d_gene: .
v_gene: TRBV5-1
j_gene: TRBJ2-5
CDR3nt: TGCGCCAGCAGCTTTAAAAGCAATGAGCAGTACTTC
CDR3aa: CASSFKSNEQYF

abundance: .
d_gene: .
v_gene: TRBV7-9
j_gene: TRBJ1-1
CDR3nt: TGTGCCAGCAGCTTGGTAAATGTACAGAGGGGTACTGAAGCTTTCTTT
CDR3aa: CASSLVNVQRGTEAFF

abundance: .
d_gene: .
v_gene: TRBV7-2
j_gene: TRBJ2-4
CDR3nt: TGTGCCAGCAGCTTAGGGTTTAAAGGGGGGGGACTAGCCAAAAACATTCAGTACTTC
CDR3aa: CASSLGFKGGGLAKNIQYF

abundance: .
d_gene: .
v_gene: TRBV6-5
j_gene: TRBJ2-1
CDR3nt: TGTGCCAGCAGTTACTACGAGGTTAGACAGGAAAATGAGCAGTTCTTC
CDR3aa: CASSYYEVRQENEQFF

abundance: .
d_gene: .
v_gene: TRBV4-2
j_gene: TRBJ2-4
CDR3nt: TGTGCCAGCAGCCAAGGGGACAAAGGAGCCAAAAACATTCAGTACTTC
CDR3aa: CASSQGDKGAKNIQYF

abundance: .
d_gene: .
v_gene: TRBV6-2/TRBV6-3
j_gene: TRBJ2-6
CDR3nt: TGTGCCAGCAGTTACCTCTCTGGGGCCAACGTCCTGACTTTC
CDR3aa: CASSYLSGANVLTF

abundance: .
d_gene: .
v_gene: TRBV15
j_gene: TRBJ1-5
CDR3nt: TGTGCCACCAGCAGAACGGCATACAGCCAGCCCCAGCATTTT
CDR3aa: CATSRTAYSQPQHF

abundance: few
d_gene: .
v_gene: TRBV10-3
j_gene: TRBJ1-5
CDR3nt: TGTGCCATCAGTGAGTCTTGGACAACATATAGCAATCAGCCCCAGCATTTT
CDR3aa: CAISESWTTYSNQPQHF

abundance: many
d_gene: .
v_gene: TRBV2
j_gene: TRBJ1-5
CDR3nt: TGTGCCAGCAGTCCAGGGAACAATCAGCCCCAGCATTTT
CDR3aa: CASSPGNNQPQHF